What follows is one T cell receptor beta chain and its context. The assay was immunoSEQ multiplex PCR, and TCRdb's table has in-frame clones only and misses some. The table lists approximately 46,000 clones, 60% to 80% of them singletons, with about 14% in the top ten. This CDR3 comprises 17 residues. V shed 4 bases and J shed 3 bases, with 19 bases lying between them. The germline V gene has CDR1 SGDLS and CDR2 YYNGEE. The data belong to a study of cytotoxic CD8 clonotypes in ibrutinib-treated CLL. Study overall: Among the patients, fewer than twelve presented as relapsed/refractory and roughly 14 as treatment-naive; some 17 showed unmutated IGHV.

V is TRBV9 and J is TRBJ2-2; the D gene could be TRBD1 or TRBD2 (5 bases each). This receptor was taken from a human donor with chronic lymphocytic leukemia. The starting material was PBMCs, obtained after 12 months of ibrutinib treatment. As DNA, the CDR3 is TGTGCCAGCAGCCACCTTGGGGGAACAGCCTACACCGGGGAGCTGTTTTTT. Protein sequence: CASSHLGGTAYTGELFF.